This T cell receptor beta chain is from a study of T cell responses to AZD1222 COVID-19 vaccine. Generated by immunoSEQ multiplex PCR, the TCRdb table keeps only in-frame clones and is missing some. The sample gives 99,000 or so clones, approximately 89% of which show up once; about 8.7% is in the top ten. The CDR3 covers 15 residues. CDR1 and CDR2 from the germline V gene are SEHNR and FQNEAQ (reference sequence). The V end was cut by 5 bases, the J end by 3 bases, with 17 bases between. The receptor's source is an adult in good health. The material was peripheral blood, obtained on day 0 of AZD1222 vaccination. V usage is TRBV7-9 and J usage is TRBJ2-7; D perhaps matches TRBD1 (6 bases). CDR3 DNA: TGTGCCAGCAGCCCCTACCCGGACAGAATCTACGAGCAGTACTTC. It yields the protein CASSPYPDRIYEQYF.